The 19 T cell receptor beta chains listed next were all sequenced from one sample in a study of T cell repertoires in cytomegalovirus infection. A single record per CDR3 protein comes from TCRdb applying MiXCR to the reads. Here the sample spans 100,000 to 150,000 distinct CDR3 sequences, roughly a quarter being singletons. These TCRs' antigens remain unknown. The sequenced sample consisted of PBMCs, sequenced either directly or after in vitro stimulation (not recorded which). The receptors were sampled from a human donor in good health (CMV status not recorded). Some clones in this sample may be carry-over from other donors' samples.

This clonotype has just one count. V and J are TRBV6-4 and TRBJ2-3, with TRBD2 matching over 8 bases. With 4 bases clipped from V and 0 bases from J, the junction kept 6 bases outside the gene matches. Germline V gives CDR1 MRHNA, CDR2 SNTAGT. This CDR3 is 16 amino acids long. The CDR3 reads CASSVSPSGSTDTQYF. The CDR3 DNA follows: TGTGCCAGCAGTGTCTCTCCTAGCGGGAGCACAGATACGCAGTATTTT.

This clonotype has more than one count but fewer than ten. The rearrangement uses TRBV7-2 and TRBJ2-5, with 14 bases aligning to TRBD2. Trimming removed 3 bases from V and 2 bases from J; junction bases left unmatched: 11. The CDR3 has 19 amino acids. Germline CDR1 is SGHTA and CDR2 is FQGNSA. The CDR3 coding sequence is TGTGCCAGCAGCTTGACTAGCGGGAGGGTGACCGGGATACAAGAGACCCAGTACTTC. Translation: CASSLTSGRVTGIQETQYF.

The J gene is TRBJ2-7, the V gene TRBV7-2; 9 nucleotides match TRBD1. This CDR3 has 14 residues. Germline V gene lookup returns CDR1 SGHTA and CDR2 FQGNSA. V was clipped by 1 base and J by 6 bases; unmatched bases: 4. CDR3 in DNA: TGTGCCAGCAGCTTAGGGGGGACAGGGCTCGAGCAGTACTTC. Encoded protein: CASSLGGTGLEQYF. Filled out from reference TRBV7-2 and TRBJ2-7, the complete variable domain reads GAGVSQSPSNKVTEKGKDVELRCDPISGHTALYWYRQSLGQGLEFLIYFQGNSAPDKSGLPSDRFSAERTGGSVSTLTIQRTQQEDSAVYLCASSLGGTGLEQYFGPGTRLTVT.

The sample holds many counts of this clonotype. The chain carries TRBV7-3 and TRBJ2-2; D may be TRBD1 or TRBD2 (5 bases each). Trimming removed 5 bases from V and 3 bases from J, with 13 bases in between. Germline loops: CDR1 SGHTA, CDR2 FQGTGA. The CDR3 covers 15 residues. CDR3 sequence: CASSPQLGDTGELFF. Here the CDR3 DNA reads TGTGCCAGCAGCCCCCAACTAGGGGACACCGGGGAGCTGTTTTTT. Full variable domain (missing parts from reference TRBV7-3 and TRBJ2-2): GAGVSQTPSNKVTEKGKYVELRCDPISGHTALYWYRQSLGQGPEFLIYFQGTGAADDSGLPNDRFFAVRPEGSVSTLKIQRTERGDSAVYLCASSPQLGDTGELFFGEGSRLTVL.

This clonotype came up many times. The gene calls are TRBV6-1 and TRBJ1-5, with 9 bases lining up with TRBD1. CDR1 and CDR2 (germline): MNHNS, SASEGT. The CDR3 consists of 15 residues. The trim removed 6 bases at V and 2 bases at J, leaving 5 bases unmatched. The CDR3 DNA reads TGTGCCAGCAGCAGGACAGGGGCGGGCAATCAGCCCCAGCATTTT. Translating it yields CASSRTGAGNQPQHF.

The table lists this clonotype with many counts. CDR3: CASSFGGRSEAFF. DNA for the CDR3: TGTGCCAGCAGCTTCGGAGGCCGGTCTGAAGCTTTCTTT. V and J are TRBV11-1 and TRBJ1-1; D ambiguous. The CDR3 covers 13 residues. Germline V gene sequence: CDR1 SGHAT, CDR2 FQDESV (reference sequence). Trimming pared 3 bases from V and 6 bases from J, leaving 11 bases between. The entire variable domain, with the rest obtained from reference TRBV11-1 and TRBJ1-1, is as follows: EAEVAQSPRYKITEKSQAVAFWCDPISGHATLYWYRQILGQGPELLVQFQDESVVDDSQLPKDRFSAERLKGVDSTLKIQPAELGDSAMYLCASSFGGRSEAFFGQGTRLTVV.

This clonotype was seen just once. The V call is TRBV6-2 or TRBV6-3, the J call TRBJ2-7, with D unclear. V was trimmed by 2 bases and J by 0 bases, leaving 11 bases between them. From germline, CDR1 is MNHEY and CDR2 SVGEGT. This CDR3 comprises 15 residues. The CDR3 sequence: CASSYARIISYEQYF. CDR3 bases: TGTGCCAGCAGTTACGCACGAATAATCTCCTACGAGCAGTACTTC.

This clonotype turned up a few times. J is TRBJ2-2 and V is TRBV29-1; D gene ambiguous. V was shortened by 7 bases and J by 6 bases, with 9 bases between the two germline ends. Germline V gene sequence: CDR1 SQVTM, CDR2 ANQGSEA. There are 11 residues in the CDR3. The CDR3 reads CSAGWAGELFF. The CDR3 DNA is TGCAGCGCCGGTTGGGCCGGGGAGCTGTTTTTT.

This clonotype was seen only a few times. The chain couples TRBV6-2 or TRBV6-3 to TRBJ2-7; D not certain. V lost 6 bases to trimming and J lost 4 bases, with 10 bases between them. CDR3 size: 12 residues. The V gene's germline CDR1 is MNHEY and CDR2 SVGEGT. The CDR3 reads CASSLTVYEQYF. CDR3 in DNA: TGTGCCAGCAGCCTAACAGTATACGAGCAGTACTTC.

This clonotype was detected only a few times. The J gene is TRBJ2-1, the V gene TRBV7-9, with 10 bases aligning to TRBD2. With 1 base clipped from V and 8 bases from J, the junction kept 5 bases outside the gene matches. There are 15 residues in the CDR3. Germline CDR1 and CDR2: SEHNR and FQNEAQ (reference sequence). The CDR3 protein is CASSLVPSGSHEQFF. CDR3 DNA sequence: TGTGCCAGCAGCTTAGTCCCTAGCGGGAGCCATGAGCAGTTCTTC. The full variable domain, its missing parts supplied by reference TRBV7-9 and TRBJ2-1, is DTGVSQNPRHKITKRGQNVTFRCDPISEHNRLYWYRQTLGQGPEFLTYFQNEAQLEKSRLLSDRFSAERPKGSFSTLEIQRTEQGDSAMYLCASSLVPSGSHEQFFGPGTRLTVL.

This clonotype was counted between two and nine times. The V call is TRBV7-2, the J call TRBJ2-3; D might be TRBD1 (5 bases). CDR3 length: 14 amino acids. CDR1 SGHTA and CDR2 FQGNSA come from the germline V gene. V was shortened by 5 bases and J by 2 bases, with 11 bases between the two germline ends. In nucleotides, the CDR3 is TGTGCCAGCAGCCTCGACAGACCCACAGATACGCAGTATTTT. It yields the protein CASSLDRPTDTQYF.

On this clonotype itself: This may stem from a read error, because a much larger clone lies one nucleotide away. The V gene is TRBV25-1, the J gene TRBJ1-2, with TRBD1 matching over 7 bases. This CDR3 comprises 15 residues. V lost 5 bases to trimming and J lost 4 bases; unmatched junction nucleotides: 10. Germline CDR1 MGHDK, CDR2 SYGVNS. The CDR3: CASSMLRQGSYGYTF. In DNA form, the CDR3 reads TGTGCCAGCAGTATGCTGCGACAGGGAAGCTATGGCTACACCTTC.

The CDR3 sequence: CSAPKAHMGGGYNEQFF. DNA for the CDR3: TGCAGTGCGCCAAAGGCCCACATGGGCGGGGGATACAATGAGCAGTTCTTC. The chain recombines TRBV20-1 with TRBJ2-1; 7 nucleotides match TRBD2. The CDR3 spans 17 residues. With 6 bases clipped from V and 4 bases from J, the junction kept 18 bases outside the gene matches. Germline V CDR1 and CDR2: DFQATT, SNEGSKA (reference sequence).

This chain links TRBV28 with TRBJ2-5, with D possibly TRBD1 on 5 matching bases. This CDR3 contains 15 residues. Germline V gene sequence: CDR1 MDHEN, CDR2 SYDVKM. The ends were cut back, 2 bases at V and 5 bases at J, with 15 bases in the middle. CDR3 sequence reads: CASSLGASIAETQYF. The CDR3 DNA reads as TGTGCCAGCAGTTTAGGGGCCAGTATTGCCGAGACCCAGTACTTC.

The chain uses TRBV5-4 and TRBJ2-1, with TRBD2 matching 9 bases. Germline-derived CDR1 and CDR2 are SGHNT and YYREEE (reference sequence). Trimming removed 5 bases from V and 2 bases from J; junction bases left unmatched: 11. This CDR3 contains 17 residues. CDR3 in DNA: TGTGCCAGCAGTACCATGTTTAGCGGGAGCCCCTACAATGAGCAGTTCTTC. Translation gives CASSTMFSGSPYNEQFF.

This clonotype has a count of ten or more. The rearrangement uses TRBV7-2 and TRBJ1-6; D is undetermined. This CDR3 contains 14 residues. The ends were cut back, 5 bases at V and 9 bases at J, with 14 bases in the middle. Germline CDR1 SGHTA, CDR2 FQGNSA. The CDR3 loop reads CASSRTSPGSPLHF. In nucleotides, the CDR3 is TGTGCCAGCAGCCGGACTAGCCCAGGTTCACCCCTCCACTTT.

This clonotype occurred a few times. J is TRBJ2-6 and V is TRBV14; D unresolved. The CDR3 spans 16 residues. Germline CDR1 and CDR2: SGHDN and FVKESK. The V end was cut by 4 bases, the J end by 0 bases, with 10 bases between. CDR3 sequence (DNA): TGTGCCAGCAGCCTAAAATGGAGCTCTGGGGCCAACGTCCTGACTTTC. It specifies CASSLKWSSGANVLTF.

The chain is built from TRBV6-2 or TRBV6-3 and TRBJ2-1, with TRBD1 matching 8 bases. This CDR3 region has 14 residues. V shed 10 bases and J 2 bases; nucleotides not matched to a gene: 7. Germline V gene sequence: CDR1 MNHEY, CDR2 SVGEGT. The CDR3 spells CAISGGAAYNEQFF. The CDR3 DNA reads as TGTGCCATCTCAGGGGGCGCAGCCTACAATGAGCAGTTCTTC.

The chain recombines TRBV27 with TRBJ2-7; TRBD1 matches at 8 bases. V was clipped by 6 bases and J by 7 bases; unmatched bases: 11. CDR1 and CDR2 (germline): MNHEY, SMNVEV (reference sequence). This CDR3 spans 14 amino acids. The CDR3 nucleotides are TGTGCCAGCAGGGGGACAGGCGGATTTGGGGAGCAGTACGTC. Protein: CASRGTGGFGEQYV.